This T cell receptor (beta chain) emerged from a study of post-analysis software for immune sequencing data. Study details: Multiple sclerosis in the patients followed relapsing-remitting, secondary progressive and progressive-relapsing courses. Broader study findings: Same-batch preparations were strongly co-clustered by F measure. Roughly 5 TRBV segments occurring more often in patients than controls included TRBV5-6, TRBV5-1 and TRBV20-1. The normalized Chao1 diversity of multiple sclerosis patients was significantly lower than that of controls.

This clonotype was found a few times. Its antigen is not known. TCR beta cDNA libraries included unique molecular identifiers. The yield from roughly 1 to 10 million T cells was around 500,000 cDNA molecules in total. TCRdb re-called the PCR reads with MiXCR, one entry per CDR3 protein. Of about 540,000 distinct CDR3 sequences in the sample, approximately 34% were seen once. The CDR3 has 17 amino acids. The germline V gene encodes CDR1 SGHVS and CDR2 FQNEAQ. The ends lost 5 bases at V and 2 bases at J; junction bases unmatched: 10. Material: blood. The rearrangement uses TRBV7-8 and TRBJ2-1, with 9 positions matching TRBD2. The sequence derives from a girl between 2 and 17 years old with multiple sclerosis. CDR3 coding DNA: TGTGCCAGCAGCCAACGGGGAGCGGGGGGCCCCTACAATGAGCAGTTCTTC. Its translation: CASSQRGAGGPYNEQFF.